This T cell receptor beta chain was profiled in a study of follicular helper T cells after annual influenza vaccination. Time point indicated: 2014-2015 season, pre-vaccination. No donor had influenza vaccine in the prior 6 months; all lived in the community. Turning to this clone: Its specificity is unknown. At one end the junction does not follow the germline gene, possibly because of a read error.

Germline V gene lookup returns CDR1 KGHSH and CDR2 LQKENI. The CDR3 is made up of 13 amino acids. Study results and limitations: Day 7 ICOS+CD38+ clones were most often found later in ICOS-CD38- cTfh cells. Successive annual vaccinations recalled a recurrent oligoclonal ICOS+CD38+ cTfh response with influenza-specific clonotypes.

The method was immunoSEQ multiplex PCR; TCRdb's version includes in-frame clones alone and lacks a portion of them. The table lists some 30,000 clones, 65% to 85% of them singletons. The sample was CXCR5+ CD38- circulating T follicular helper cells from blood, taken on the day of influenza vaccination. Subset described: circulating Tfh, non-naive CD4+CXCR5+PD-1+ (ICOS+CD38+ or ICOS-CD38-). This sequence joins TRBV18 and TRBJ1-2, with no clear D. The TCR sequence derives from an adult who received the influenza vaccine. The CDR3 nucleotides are TGTGCCAGCCCACCACGAGGAGGCGATGGCTACACCTTC. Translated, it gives CASPPRGGDGYTF.